These T cell receptor beta chains were read from a single sample in a study of blood T cell repertoires in COVID-19. Method: immunoSEQ multiplex PCR; TCRdb's copy keeps in-frame clones and lacks some. Here the sample spans about 90,000 clones, 65% to 85% being singletons. Sample: peripheral blood. Source of these receptors: a man aged 55 to 70 with acute or convalescent COVID-19. CDR3s include the opening cysteine and the closing phenylalanine or tryptophan. A D gene is named only where the DNA matches it firmly. Where a row states a size, it is once, few, many or the class of an expanded clone; other rows omit it.

abundance,d_gene,j_gene,v_gene,CDR3nt,CDR3aa
.,TRBD1,TRBJ2-3,TRBV23-1,TGCGCCAGCAGTCAGCGGGACAGGGCCAGGGCAGATACGCAGTATTTT,CASSQRDRARADTQYF
.,TRBD2,TRBJ2-3,TRBV11-2,TGTGCCAGCAGCTTCTTAGCGGGGAAAGGCTCAGATACGCAGTATTTT,CASSFLAGKGSDTQYF
once,.,TRBJ2-7,TRBV12-3/TRBV12-4,TGTGCCAGCAGTACACAACAGGGAAGTGGGCAGTACTTC,CASSTQQGSGQYF
few,.,TRBJ1-1,TRBV11-3,TGTGCCAGCAGCTTACAGGCCAACACTGAAGCTTTCTTT,CASSLQANTEAFF
few,.,TRBJ1-2,TRBV2,TGTGCCAGCAGTGTAGGAGGGAGACCCTATGGCTACACCTTC,CASSVGGRPYGYTF
.,TRBD2,TRBJ2-1,TRBV6-2/TRBV6-3,TGTGCCAGCAGCAACCACCTCCGTGATAGCGGGGGGGCCAATGAGCAGTTCTTC,CASSNHLRDSGGANEQFF
.,.,TRBJ2-1,TRBV12-5,TGTGCTAGTGGTCCCTCCTTCAGCTCCTACAATGAGCAGTTCTTC,CASGPSFSSYNEQFF
.,.,TRBJ1-2,TRBV6-5,TGTGCCAGCTGGGGGCGGCCGTGGTATGGCTACACCTTC,CASWGRPWYGYTF
.,TRBD1,TRBJ2-1,TRBV5-6,TGTGCCAGCAGCTCGACAGGGGGCCACTACAATGAGCAGTTCTTC,CASSSTGGHYNEQFF
.,TRBD1,TRBJ1-2,TRBV3-1/TRBV3-2,TGTGCCAGCAGCCCGCTCCTGACAGGGCCTTATGGCTACACCTTC,CASSPLLTGPYGYTF
.,.,TRBJ1-1,TRBV12-5,TGTGCTAGTGGTCCGACGGGTAGAGACACTGAAGCTTTCTTT,CASGPTGRDTEAFF
.,TRBD1,TRBJ2-7,TRBV29-1,TGCAGCGTTGCGGACAGGGGATTCGAGCAGTACTTC,CSVADRGFEQYF
once,.,TRBJ1-4,TRBV5-1,TGCGCCAGCAGCTTGGATGGGGCCAGTGAAAAACTGTTTTTT,CASSLDGASEKLFF
once,TRBD1,TRBJ1-1,TRBV30,TGTGCCTGGAGCGCCGGGACAGGCCCCCTTAAACCCGAAGCTTTCTTT,CAWSAGTGPLKPEAFF
.,.,TRBJ2-1,TRBV29-1,TGCAGCGTTGAGAACAGGGGAGGCGGTGAGCAGTTCTTC,CSVENRGGGEQFF
.,.,TRBJ1-2,TRBV5-1,TGCGCCAGCAGCCTTGACAGGTTGGATGGCTACACCTTC,CASSLDRLDGYTF
.,.,TRBJ2-1,TRBV7-3,TGTGCCAGCAGCGTACTAGGGAATGAGCAGTTCTTC,CASSVLGNEQFF
.,TRBD1,TRBJ1-1,TRBV6-5,TGTGCCAGCAGTTACCGACAGGGTGCGGGTTCTGAAGCTTTCTTT,CASSYRQGAGSEAFF
.,.,TRBJ1-5,TRBV19,TGTGCCAGTAGTTCCAGGGGCTCCGGACAGCCCCAGCATTTT,CASSSRGSGQPQHF
.,.,TRBJ2-2,TRBV29-1,TGCAGCGTCTGGGGCCTAGCGTCCGGGGAGCTGTTTTTT,CSVWGLASGELFF
once,.,TRBJ2-4,TRBV3-1/TRBV3-2,TGTGCCAGCAGCCAAGATGGGAGGCGGGACATTCAGTACTTC,CASSQDGRRDIQYF
.,TRBD1,TRBJ1-1,TRBV11-2,TGTGCCAGCAGCCCTGGACAGGGGGCGCGCACTGAAGCTTTCTTT,CASSPGQGARTEAFF
once,TRBD2,TRBJ2-5,TRBV5-4,TGTGCCAGCAGCTTTGGCCTAGCGGGGAACCAAGAGACCCAGTACTTC,CASSFGLAGNQETQYF
.,.,TRBJ1-4,TRBV29-1,TGCAGCGACGGGGGAGAAAAACTGTTTTTT,CSDGGEKLFF
.,.,TRBJ1-2,TRBV3-1/TRBV3-2,TGTGCCAGCAGCCAAGGGACATGGGATGGCTACACCTTC,CASSQGTWDGYTF
.,.,TRBJ1-2,TRBV19,TGTGCCAGTAGTATAGAGGGCAACTATGGCTACACCTTC,CASSIEGNYGYTF
.,TRBD1,TRBJ1-5,TRBV2,TGTGCCAGCAGTGAATCCAGGGGGTATGATCAGCCCCAGCATTTT,CASSESRGYDQPQHF
.,TRBD1,TRBJ1-4,TRBV19,TGTGCCACCTCTCGGGCAGGGGGGAATGAAAAACTGTTTTTT,CATSRAGGNEKLFF
few,.,TRBJ1-1,TRBV10-3,TGTGCCATCAGACAGGGATTGGGCACTGAAGCTTTCTTT,CAIRQGLGTEAFF
.,.,TRBJ1-5,TRBV6-5,TGTGCCACCGCCGGCGGACAGCCCCAGCATTTT,CATAGGQPQHF
.,.,TRBJ1-2,TRBV7-8,TGTGCCAGCAGCCCGCAACAGGGCTGGGTCTCCTACACCTTC,CASSPQQGWVSYTF
few,TRBD1,TRBJ1-4,TRBV2,TGTGCCAGCAGCCCAGGACAGGGGAGGCTTGAAAAACTGTTTTTT,CASSPGQGRLEKLFF
.,TRBD1,TRBJ1-6,TRBV3-1/TRBV3-2,TGTGCCAGCAGCCAAGAGGGACAGGGGGGAGGTTCACCCCTCCACTTT,CASSQEGQGGGSPLHF
.,TRBD1,TRBJ1-2,TRBV6-5,TGTGCCACCACTACCCAAGGGGGCGCGGGTGGCTACACCTTC,CATTTQGGAGGYTF
once,.,TRBJ1-5,TRBV24-1,TGTGCCACCAGTGTTCAGGGGAACAATCAGCCCCAGCATTTT,CATSVQGNNQPQHF
.,.,TRBJ1-2,TRBV3-1/TRBV3-2,TGTGCCAGCAGCCCCCGGACAGAGATTAACTATGGCTACACCTTC,CASSPRTEINYGYTF
.,TRBD1,TRBJ1-2,TRBV5-1,TGCGCCAGCAGCCCCGGAGGGACAGGAGGTGGCTACACCTTC,CASSPGGTGGGYTF
.,.,TRBJ1-3,TRBV5-1,TGCGCCAGCAGCCCCGCTGGGGCCTCTGGAAACACCATATATTTT,CASSPAGASGNTIYF
.,.,TRBJ2-3,TRBV19,TGTGCCAGTAGTACCTCCCGGGTCGCAGATACGCAGTATTTT,CASSTSRVADTQYF
.,TRBD1,TRBJ1-1,TRBV2,TGTGCCAGCACCCCCGGTACAGGGGGCTTGGACACTGAAGCTTTCTTT,CASTPGTGGLDTEAFF
.,.,TRBJ1-1,TRBV30,TGTGCCTGGAGTCCCCGGAGGTTCACTAACACTGAAGCTTTCTTT,CAWSPRRFTNTEAFF
.,.,TRBJ1-1,TRBV19,TGTGCCAGTACGGTAGGGGCGATCACTGAAGCTTTCTTT,CASTVGAITEAFF
.,.,TRBJ1-2,TRBV4-3,TGCGCCAGCAGCCAAGGGCTCCCTAACTATGGCTACACCTTC,CASSQGLPNYGYTF
once,TRBD1,TRBJ2-1,TRBV6-5,TGTGCCAGCAAAGGGACAGGATCCTACAATGAGCAGTTCTTC,CASKGTGSYNEQFF
.,.,TRBJ2-5,TRBV9,TGTGCCAGCAGCGTAGGGGGCATGGTTAGGGAGACCCAGTACTTC,CASSVGGMVRETQYF
.,TRBD1,TRBJ1-1,TRBV6-5,TGTGCCAGCAGTCCATGGACAGGGGACGATGAAGCTTTCTTT,CASSPWTGDDEAFF
.,TRBD2,TRBJ2-1,TRBV7-3,TGTGCCAGCAGCTCTTCCGGGACTAGCGGGGGGGCCTCCTACAATGAGCAGTTCTTC,CASSSSGTSGGASYNEQFF
.,TRBD2,TRBJ2-1,TRBV28,TGTGCCAGCAGTTTGGGACTAGCGGGGGGGTTGCGGAATGAGCAGTTCTTC,CASSLGLAGGLRNEQFF
.,.,TRBJ1-2,TRBV25-1,TGTGCCAGCAGTGATCCAGGGCGGGGCTACACCTTC,CASSDPGRGYTF
.,TRBD1,TRBJ1-1,TRBV29-1,TGCAGCGGCGGGACAGGGTGGAACACTGAAGCTTTCTTT,CSGGTGWNTEAFF
once,.,TRBJ2-1,TRBV25-1,TGTGCCAGCAGTGAAGGACAAAAAACCTACAATGAGCAGTTCTTC,CASSEGQKTYNEQFF
.,.,TRBJ1-2,TRBV27,TGTGCCAGCAGTTCCCTTACAGGGTTGGGTGGCTACACCTTC,CASSSLTGLGGYTF
.,TRBD1,TRBJ2-4,TRBV11-3,TGTGCCAGCAGTCCGGACAGGGCTTCAAACATTCAGTACTTC,CASSPDRASNIQYF